Listed here are 28 T cell receptor beta chains from one sample, sequenced in a study of shared clonotypes between healthy human individuals (dated by TCRdb to the early 2020s). The library was built by means of the immunoSEQ multiplex PCR assay. TCRdb retrieved this table from immuneACCESS and kept in-frame rearrangements only. Not all clones are present; in checked studies, unresolved V genes account for under half, and no reason is known for the remainder. This sample lists millions of clones; approximately 94% were detected once. About 0.13% of the sample rests with the top ten. The sample was naive CD4+ T cells sorted from blood. Taken with the paper, the label for cell subset or site translates to: CD45RA+ positively selected. These receptor sequences come from a man between 18 and 35 years old in good health.

This clone was counted a single time. In nucleotides, the CDR3 is TGTGCCAGCAGTCGGGGCTCCGGGACAGTCCAAGAGACCCAGTACTTC. Encoded protein: CASSRGSGTVQETQYF. The chain carries TRBV6-6 and TRBJ2-5, with 7 bases fitting TRBD1. Germline assignment: CDR1 MNHNY and CDR2 SVGAGI (reference sequence). This CDR3 is 16 amino acids long. Trimming took 5 bases from V and 1 from J; bases not matched to a gene: 10.

The V and J genes are TRBV27 and TRBJ1-1; D uncertain. Germline-derived CDR1 and CDR2 are MNHEY and SMNVEV (reference sequence). CDR3 size: 14 residues. V lost 6 bases, J lost 1 base, and 12 bases lay in between. The chain's CDR3 is CASSRVLENTEAFF. In DNA form, the CDR3 reads TGTGCCAGCAGCCGCGTGTTGGAGAACACTGAAGCTTTCTTT.

This clone was observed a handful of times. This rearrangement joins TRBV7-6 to TRBJ2-2; a weak D match, TRBD1 (6 bases). This CDR3 spans 14 amino acids. Trimming removed 5 bases from V and 3 bases from J, with 10 bases in between. Germline CDR1 is SGHVS and CDR2 is FNYEAQ. CDR3 amino acids: CASSAGTYTGELFF. CDR3 coding DNA: TGTGCCAGCAGCGCCGGGACATACACCGGGGAGCTGTTTTTT.

The CDR3 sequence: CASNPAGPLGYEQYF. The CDR3 DNA sequence: TGTGCCAGTAACCCAGCGGGCCCCTTAGGCTACGAGCAGTACTTC. V is TRBV19 and J is TRBJ2-7; tentatively, D is TRBD2 (6 bases). The CDR3 has 15 residues. Germline V gives CDR1 LNHDA, CDR2 SQIVND (reference sequence). Trimming shortened V by 7 bases and J by 3 bases, and 19 bases separated the two germline ends. The entire variable domain, with the rest obtained from reference TRBV19 and TRBJ2-7, is as follows: DGGITQSPKYLFRKEGQNVTLSCEQNLNHDAMYWYRQDPGQGLRLIYYSQIVNDFQKGDIAEGYSVSREKKESFPLTVTSAQKNPTAFYLCASNPAGPLGYEQYFGPGTRLTVT.

This rearrangement joins TRBV5-4 to TRBJ2-5; D is perhaps TRBD2 (5 bases). CDR1 is SGHNT, CDR2 YYREEE, per germline (reference sequence). This CDR3 comprises 13 residues. Trimming pared 2 bases from V and 5 bases from J, leaving 10 bases between. The CDR3 protein is CASSFPRGETQYF. CDR3 DNA: TGTGCCAGCAGCTTCCCTAGAGGGGAGACCCAGTACTTC.

DNA of the CDR3: TGCGCCAGCAGCGTACGCGGGGGGGCCAACACCGGGGAGCTGTTTTTT. This codes for CASSVRGGANTGELFF. The V gene is TRBV5-1, the J gene TRBJ2-2, with 9 bases fitting TRBD2. The CDR3 sequence is 16 residues long. The junction had 6 bases not matched to a gene; V was cut back by 4 bases and J by 2 bases. Germline V gives CDR1 SGHRS, CDR2 YFSETQ.

This clone has just one count. The chain has TRBV4-1 and TRBJ2-3; 11 nucleotides agree with TRBD2. The CDR3 contains 17 residues. Looked up from germline, CDR1 is MGHRA and CDR2 is YSYEKL. V lost 4 bases, J lost 2 bases, and 8 bases stayed unmatched. In DNA, the CDR3 is TGCGCCAGCAGCCTGTTAGCGGGAGGGCTTCTCACAGATACGCAGTATTTT. It specifies CASSLLAGGLLTDTQYF.

V is TRBV28 and J is TRBJ2-7; D is ambiguous. CDR1 MDHEN and CDR2 SYDVKM come from the germline V gene. Trimming took 10 bases from V and 4 from J, leaving 14 bases between them. This CDR3 has 12 residues. The CDR3 coding sequence is TGTGCCACCTCCCCCTCTTCTTACGAGCAGTACTTC. Translation: CATSPSSYEQYF.

The chain uses TRBV6-6 and TRBJ2-7; TRBD2 matches 8 bases. This CDR3 is 16 amino acids long. With V trimmed by 2 bases and J by 2 bases, 8 bases remained unmatched. Germline-derived CDR1 and CDR2 are MNHNY and SVGAGI (reference sequence). The CDR3 region has the DNA TGTGCCAGCAGTTACCCGAGCGGGAGACTAACCTACGAGCAGTACTTC. As protein: CASSYPSGRLTYEQYF.

In the case of this clone: In the same sample, other DNA sequences code for this CDR3. The chain joins TRBV5-1 to TRBJ1-3, with D maybe TRBD1 (5 bases). V dropped 4 bases and J dropped 0 bases, with 11 bases sitting between them. CDR1 is SGHRS, CDR2 YFSETQ, per germline. The CDR3 has 15 amino acids. The CDR3 region is CASSRTGGSGNTIYF. CDR3 DNA: TGCGCCAGCAGCCGGACCGGGGGCTCTGGAAACACCATATATTTT.

This chain connects TRBV18 to TRBJ2-1, with 10 bases aligning to TRBD1. The length of the CDR3 is 15 residues. The germline V gene has CDR1 KGHSH and CDR2 LQKENI. V was pared by 4 bases and J by 3 bases, with 3 bases of the junction left unmatched. Here the CDR3 DNA reads TGTGCCAGCTCACAGGGACAGGGGATCTACAATGAGCAGTTCTTC. It is translated as CASSQGQGIYNEQFF. Full variable domain (rest looked up from reference TRBV18 and TRBJ2-1): NAGVMQNPRHLVRRRGQEARLRCSPMKGHSHVYWYRQLPEEGLKFMVYLQKENIIDESGMPKERFSAEFPKEGPSILRIQQVVRGDSAAYFCASSQGQGIYNEQFFGPGTRLTVL.

The chain is built from TRBV7-6 and TRBJ2-3; D remains ambiguous. Germline values: CDR1 SGHVS, CDR2 FNYEAQ. CDR3 length equals 12 residues. V lost 5 bases and J lost 9, with 12 bases in between. The CDR3 DNA reads as TGTGCCAGCAGCCCCAACCAGGTGACGCAGTATTTT. Its protein is CASSPNQVTQYF. Supplemented by reference TRBV7-6 and TRBJ2-3, the full variable domain reads GAGVSQSPRYKVTKRGQDVALRCDPISGHVSLYWYRQALGQGPEFLTYFNYEAQQDKSGLPNDRFSAERPEGSISTLTIQRTEQRDSAMYRCASSPNQVTQYFGPGTRLTVL.

The chain links TRBV10-3 to TRBJ1-1; D gene unclear. The CDR3 is 14 amino acids. Germline CDR1 is ENHRY and CDR2 is SYGVKD. V was cut by 6 bases and J by 1 base, with 12 bases left in between. In nucleotides, the CDR3 is TGTGCCATCAGCCCAGAAGGTAGGAACACTGAAGCTTTCTTT. It encodes CAISPEGRNTEAFF.

V gene TRBV7-2 combines with J gene TRBJ2-2; 9 positions agree with TRBD1. Germline V gives CDR1 SGHTA, CDR2 FQGNSA. J was trimmed by 3 bases and V by 2 bases; bases with no gene match: 7. The CDR3 loop spans 17 amino acids. The CDR3 DNA sequence: TGTGCCAGCAGCTTAAGGGGTGGACAGGGGTACACCGGGGAGCTGTTTTTT. It is translated as CASSLRGGQGYTGELFF.

Points on this clone: Other DNA variants within this sample encode the same CDR3. V usage is TRBV27 and J usage is TRBJ1-5, with D tentatively TRBD1 (6 bases). CDR3 length equals 14 residues. V gave up 2 bases and J gave up 7 bases, with 12 bases separating them. The germline V gene has CDR1 MNHEY and CDR2 SMNVEV (reference sequence). The CDR3 DNA follows: TGTGCCAGCAGTTTACAGGGGTTGGGGCAGCCCCAGCATTTT. Translation: CASSLQGLGQPQHF.

The chain is built from TRBV5-1 and TRBJ2-3; unclear D gene. Germline V lookup: CDR1 SGHRS, CDR2 YFSETQ. The CDR3 consists of 13 residues. The V gene lost 4 bases and the J gene lost 4 bases, with 10 bases spanning the gap. CDR3: CASSPLPPDTQYF. Written as DNA, the CDR3 is TGCGCCAGCAGCCCCCTCCCTCCAGATACGCAGTATTTT. The complete variable domain, with remaining parts taken from reference TRBV5-1 and TRBJ2-3, reads KAGVTQTPRYLIKTRGQQVTLSCSPISGHRSVSWYQQTPGQGLQFLFEYFSETQRNKGNFPGRFSGRQFSNSRSEMNVSTLELGDSALYLCASSPLPPDTQYFGPGTRLTVL.

Comments on this clone: Likely a read error: the CDR3 ends without its conserved phenylalanine or tryptophan. The gene calls are TRBV29-1 and TRBJ1-2; D is possibly TRBD1 (5 bases). Trimming shortened V by 2 bases and J by 5 bases, and 24 bases separated the two germline ends. Germline lookup yields CDR1 SQVTM and CDR2 ANQGSEA. This CDR3 is 17 amino acids long. CDR3 sequence (DNA): TGCAGCGTTGAAAAAACCCCGTGGGGGGGAGCAGTGTATGGCTACACCCTC. Protein product: CSVEKTPWGGAVYGYTL.

This chain uses TRBV5-1 with TRBJ2-7, with 9 bases aligning to TRBD1. CDR3 length equals 14 residues. V shed 4 bases and J 4 bases; nucleotides not matched to a gene: 6. The germline CDR1 and CDR2 sequences are SGHRS and YFSETQ. The CDR3 here is CASSMGQGSYEQYF. DNA for the CDR3: TGCGCCAGCAGCATGGGACAGGGTTCGTACGAGCAGTACTTC.

This chain links TRBV5-1 with TRBJ2-2; possible D gene TRBD1, 6 bases. The germline gives CDR1 SGHRS, CDR2 YFSETQ. There are 16 residues in the CDR3. V lost 4 bases to trimming and J lost 0 bases, with 13 bases between them. CDR3: CASSLQGPPNTGELFF. The CDR3 nucleotides are TGCGCCAGCAGCCTGCAGGGGCCTCCGAACACCGGGGAGCTGTTTTTT.

The CDR3 spells CATSKGQAGKEETQYF. The CDR3 coding sequence is TGTGCCACCAGCAAGGGGCAAGCGGGAAAAGAAGAGACCCAGTACTTC. The chain links TRBV15 to TRBJ2-5, with 7 bases aligning to TRBD2. The V and J ends lost 4 bases and 3 bases, in that order; junction bases with no gene match: 11. Germline V gives CDR1 LNHNV, CDR2 YYDKDF (reference sequence). This CDR3 has 16 amino acids.

This clone came up once. The genes are TRBV18 and TRBJ2-7; D is undetermined. Germline values: CDR1 KGHSH, CDR2 LQKENI. The CDR3 is made up of 13 amino acids. The V gene lost 3 bases and the J gene lost 3 bases, with 9 bases spanning the gap. CDR3 in DNA: TGTGCCAGCTCACCGCCACTTTACTACGAGCAGTACTTC. It encodes CASSPPLYYEQYF.

The rearrangement links TRBV28 to TRBJ2-3, with TRBD2 matching 10 bases. The germline V gene encodes CDR1 MDHEN and CDR2 SYDVKM. The CDR3 runs to 15 residues. CDR3 sequence reads: CVSGGPSPNTDTQYF. In DNA, the CDR3 is TGTGTTAGCGGGGGGCCCTCCCCCAATACAGATACGCAGTATTTT.

This clone has only one observation. The V call is TRBV5-1, the J call TRBJ2-1; 8 bases align to TRBD2. V lost 5 bases and J lost 4; bases outside the gene matches: 5. The V gene's germline CDR1 is SGHRS and CDR2 YFSETQ. This CDR3 comprises 14 residues. CDR3: CASSTGGRYNEQFF. CDR3 DNA sequence: TGCGCCAGCAGTACGGGGGGGCGTTACAATGAGCAGTTCTTC.

This chain joins TRBV9 and TRBJ2-7; 9 bases are shared with TRBD1. V gave up 3 bases and J gave up 5 bases; unmatched junction bases: 9. From germline, CDR1 is SGDLS and CDR2 YYNGEE. The CDR3 contains 15 residues. For the CDR3, the DNA is TGTGCCAGCAGCGCGGGGACAGGGTTTCCCCACGAGCAGTACTTC. Translated: CASSAGTGFPHEQYF.

The chain combines TRBV6-5 with TRBJ1-2, with D possibly being TRBD1 (6 bases). CDR1 is MNHEY and CDR2 is SVGAGI in the germline V gene. The CDR3 spans 14 residues. Trimming cost V 6 bases and J 2 bases, with 13 bases left between them. The CDR3 spells CASSQLDSNYGYTF. DNA for the CDR3: TGTGCCAGCAGCCAATTGGACAGCAACTATGGCTACACCTTC.

The chain recombines TRBV5-4 with TRBJ2-1; perhaps TRBD2 as D (5 bases). Looked up from germline, CDR1 is SGHNT and CDR2 is YYREEE (reference sequence). The CDR3 covers 14 residues. V was pared by 0 bases and J by 2 bases, with 6 bases between. CDR3 in amino acids: CASSLDGAYNEQFF. The CDR3 DNA reads as TGTGCCAGCAGCTTGGACGGGGCCTACAATGAGCAGTTCTTC.

The V and J genes are TRBV18 and TRBJ1-2; 7 bases are shared with TRBD1. Looked up from germline, CDR1 is KGHSH and CDR2 is LQKENI. The CDR3 is made up of 14 amino acids. The V gene end was trimmed by 3 bases and the J gene end by 3 bases; junction bases not matched to a gene: 4. CDR3 region: CASSPGQPDYGYTF. DNA of the CDR3: TGTGCCAGCTCACCGGGACAGCCTGACTATGGCTACACCTTC.

CDR3: CASRDSGWTEAFF. CDR3 bases: TGTGCCAGCCGGGACTCCGGGTGGACTGAAGCTTTCTTT. The gene calls are TRBV25-1 and TRBJ1-1; possible D gene TRBD1, 5 bases. Germline V lookup: CDR1 MGHDK, CDR2 SYGVNS. Trimming took off 8 bases at V and 5 bases at J, with 15 bases between the two ends. The CDR3 runs 13 residues.